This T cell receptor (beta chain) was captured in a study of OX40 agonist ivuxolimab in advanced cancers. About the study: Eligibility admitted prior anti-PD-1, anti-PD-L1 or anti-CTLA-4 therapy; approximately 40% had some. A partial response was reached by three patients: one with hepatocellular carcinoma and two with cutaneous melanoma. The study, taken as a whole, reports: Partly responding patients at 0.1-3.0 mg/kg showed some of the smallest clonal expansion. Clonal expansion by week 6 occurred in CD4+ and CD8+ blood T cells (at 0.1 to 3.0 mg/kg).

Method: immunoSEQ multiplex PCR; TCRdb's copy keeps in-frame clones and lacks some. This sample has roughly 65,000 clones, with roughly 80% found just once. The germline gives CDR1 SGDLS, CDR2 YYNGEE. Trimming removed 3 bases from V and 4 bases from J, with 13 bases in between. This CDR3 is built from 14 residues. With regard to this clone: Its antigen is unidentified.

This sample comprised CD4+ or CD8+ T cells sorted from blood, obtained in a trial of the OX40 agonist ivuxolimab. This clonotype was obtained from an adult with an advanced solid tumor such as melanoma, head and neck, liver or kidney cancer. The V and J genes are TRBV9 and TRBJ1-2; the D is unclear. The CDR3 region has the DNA TGTGCCAGCAGCGCGAGGGTGGGGAGCTATGGCTACACCTTC. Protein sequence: CASSARVGSYGYTF.